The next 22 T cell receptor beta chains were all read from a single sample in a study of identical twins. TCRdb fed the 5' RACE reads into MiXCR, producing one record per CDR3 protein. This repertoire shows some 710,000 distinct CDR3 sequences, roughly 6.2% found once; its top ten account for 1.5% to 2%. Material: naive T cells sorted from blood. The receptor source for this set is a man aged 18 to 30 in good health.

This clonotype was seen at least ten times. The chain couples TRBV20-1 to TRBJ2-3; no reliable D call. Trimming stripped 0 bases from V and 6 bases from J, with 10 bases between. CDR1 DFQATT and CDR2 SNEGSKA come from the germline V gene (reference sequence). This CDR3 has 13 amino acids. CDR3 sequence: CSARDIFVDTQYF. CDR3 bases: TGCAGTGCTAGAGATATATTTGTGGATACGCAGTATTTT.

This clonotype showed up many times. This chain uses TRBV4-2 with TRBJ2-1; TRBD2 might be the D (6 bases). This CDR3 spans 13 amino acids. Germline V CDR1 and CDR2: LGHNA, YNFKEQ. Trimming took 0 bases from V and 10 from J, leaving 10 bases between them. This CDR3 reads CASSQDWGDEQFF. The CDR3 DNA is TGTGCCAGCAGCCAAGATTGGGGGGACGAGCAGTTCTTC.

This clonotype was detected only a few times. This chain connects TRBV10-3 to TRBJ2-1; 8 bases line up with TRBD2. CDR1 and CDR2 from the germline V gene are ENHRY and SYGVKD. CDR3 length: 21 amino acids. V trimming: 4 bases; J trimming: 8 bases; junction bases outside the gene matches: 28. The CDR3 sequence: CAISGRRRRGGSGSPFDEQFF. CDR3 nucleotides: TGTGCCATCAGTGGGAGAAGGAGAAGGGGTGGAAGCGGGAGCCCGTTTGATGAGCAGTTCTTC.

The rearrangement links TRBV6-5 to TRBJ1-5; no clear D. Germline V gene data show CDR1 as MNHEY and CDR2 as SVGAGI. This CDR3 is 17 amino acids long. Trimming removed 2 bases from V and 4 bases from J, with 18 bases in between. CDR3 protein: CASSYARPGAGNQPQHF. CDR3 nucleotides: TGTGCCAGCAGTTACGCCAGGCCGGGCGCTGGGAATCAGCCCCAGCATTTT.

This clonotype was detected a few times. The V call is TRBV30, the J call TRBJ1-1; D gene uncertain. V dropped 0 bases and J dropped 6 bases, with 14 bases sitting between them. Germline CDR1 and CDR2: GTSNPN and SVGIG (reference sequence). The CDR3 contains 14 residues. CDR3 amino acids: CAWSVLEGSSEAFF. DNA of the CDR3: TGTGCCTGGAGTGTATTAGAGGGATCCTCTGAAGCTTTCTTT.

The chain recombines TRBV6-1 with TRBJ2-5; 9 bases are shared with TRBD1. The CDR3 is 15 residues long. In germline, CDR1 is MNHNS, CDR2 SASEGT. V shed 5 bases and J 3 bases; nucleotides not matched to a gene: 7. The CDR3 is CASSTRDRVKETQYF. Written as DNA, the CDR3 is TGTGCCAGCAGTACCAGGGACAGGGTGAAAGAGACCCAGTACTTC.

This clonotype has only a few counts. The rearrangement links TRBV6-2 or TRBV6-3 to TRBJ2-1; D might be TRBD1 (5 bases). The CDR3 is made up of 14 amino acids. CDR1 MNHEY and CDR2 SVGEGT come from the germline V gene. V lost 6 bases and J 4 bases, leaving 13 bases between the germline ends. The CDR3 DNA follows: TGTGCCAGCAGCCTACAGGACATATACAATGAGCAGTTCTTC. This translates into CASSLQDIYNEQFF.

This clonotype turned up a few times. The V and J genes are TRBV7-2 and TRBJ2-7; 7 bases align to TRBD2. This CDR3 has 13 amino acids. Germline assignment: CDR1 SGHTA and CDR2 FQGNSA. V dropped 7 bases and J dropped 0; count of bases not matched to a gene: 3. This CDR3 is CASTIAGSYEQYF. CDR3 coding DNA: TGTGCCAGCACCATAGCGGGCTCCTACGAGCAGTACTTC.

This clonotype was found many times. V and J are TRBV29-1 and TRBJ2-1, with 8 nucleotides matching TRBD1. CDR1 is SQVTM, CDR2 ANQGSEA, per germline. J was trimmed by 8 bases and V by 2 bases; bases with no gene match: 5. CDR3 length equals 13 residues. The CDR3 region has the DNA TGCAGCGTTGAAACAGGGGGTGGGTATGAGCAGTTCTTC. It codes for CSVETGGGYEQFF.

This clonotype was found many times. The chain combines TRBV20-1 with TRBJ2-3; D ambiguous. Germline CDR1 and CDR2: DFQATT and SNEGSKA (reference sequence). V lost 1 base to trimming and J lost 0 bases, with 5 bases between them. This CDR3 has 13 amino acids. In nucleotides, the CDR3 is TGCAGTGCTAGAGTGACTAGCACAGATACGCAGTATTTT. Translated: CSARVTSTDTQYF.

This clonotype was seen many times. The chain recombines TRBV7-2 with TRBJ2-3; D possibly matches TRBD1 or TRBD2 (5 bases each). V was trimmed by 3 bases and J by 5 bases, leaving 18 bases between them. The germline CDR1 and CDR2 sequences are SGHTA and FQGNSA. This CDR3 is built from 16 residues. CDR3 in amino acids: CASSFGASPLGDTQYF. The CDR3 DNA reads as TGTGCCAGCAGCTTCGGGGCTTCCCCCCTGGGAGATACGCAGTATTTT.

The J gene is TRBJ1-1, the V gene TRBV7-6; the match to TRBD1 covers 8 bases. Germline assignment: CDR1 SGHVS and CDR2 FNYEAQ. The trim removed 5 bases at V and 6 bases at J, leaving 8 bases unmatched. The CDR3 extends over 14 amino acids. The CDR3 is CASSNRTGRPEAFF. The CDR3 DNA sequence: TGTGCCAGCAGCAACAGGACAGGGAGACCTGAAGCTTTCTTT.

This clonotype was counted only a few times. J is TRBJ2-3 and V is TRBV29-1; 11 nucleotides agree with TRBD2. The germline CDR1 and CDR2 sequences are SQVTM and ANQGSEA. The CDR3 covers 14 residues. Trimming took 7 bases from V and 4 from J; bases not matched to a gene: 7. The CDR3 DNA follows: TGCAGCGCCGTAGCGGGAGGGCTCCCAGATACGCAGTATTTT. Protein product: CSAVAGGLPDTQYF.

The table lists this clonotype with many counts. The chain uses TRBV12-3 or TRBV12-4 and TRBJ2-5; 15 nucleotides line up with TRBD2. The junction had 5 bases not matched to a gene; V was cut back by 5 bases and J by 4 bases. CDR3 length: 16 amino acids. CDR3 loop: CASSPRGLAGGETQYF. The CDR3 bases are TGTGCCAGCAGTCCCAGGGGACTAGCGGGAGGAGAGACCCAGTACTTC.

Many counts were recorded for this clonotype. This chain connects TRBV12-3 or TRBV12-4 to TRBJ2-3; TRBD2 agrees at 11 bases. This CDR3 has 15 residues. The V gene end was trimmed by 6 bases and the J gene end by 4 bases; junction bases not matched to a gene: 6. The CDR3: CASRGSGRGPDTQYF. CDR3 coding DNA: TGTGCCAGCAGGGGTAGCGGGAGGGGCCCAGATACGCAGTATTTT.

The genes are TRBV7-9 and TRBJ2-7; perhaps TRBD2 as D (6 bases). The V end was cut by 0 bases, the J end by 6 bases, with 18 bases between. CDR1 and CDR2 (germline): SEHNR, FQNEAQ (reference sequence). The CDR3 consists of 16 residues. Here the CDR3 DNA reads TGTGCCAGCAGCTTAGCGTCCGGCCGGACTACCCTCGAGCAGTACGTC. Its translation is CASSLASGRTTLEQYV.

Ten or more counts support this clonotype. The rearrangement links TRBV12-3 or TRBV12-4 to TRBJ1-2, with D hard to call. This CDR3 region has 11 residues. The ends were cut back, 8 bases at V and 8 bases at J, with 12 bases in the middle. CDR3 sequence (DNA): TGTGCCAGCTCCTCGGGATGGGGCTACACCTTC. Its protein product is CASSSGWGYTF.

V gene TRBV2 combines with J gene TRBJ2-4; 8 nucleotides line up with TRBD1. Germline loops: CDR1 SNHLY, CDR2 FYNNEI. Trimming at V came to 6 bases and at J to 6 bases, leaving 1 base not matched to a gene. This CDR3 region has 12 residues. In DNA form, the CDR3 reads TGTGCCAGCAGGGGGACAGGAAACATTCAGTACTTC. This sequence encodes CASRGTGNIQYF.

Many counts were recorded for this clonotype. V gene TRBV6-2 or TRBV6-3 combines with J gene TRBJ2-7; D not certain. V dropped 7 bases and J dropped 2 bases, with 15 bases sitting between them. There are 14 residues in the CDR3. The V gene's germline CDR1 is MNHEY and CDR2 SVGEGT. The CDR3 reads CASKNRSQPYEQYF. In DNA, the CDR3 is TGTGCCAGCAAGAACAGATCCCAGCCCTACGAGCAGTACTTC.

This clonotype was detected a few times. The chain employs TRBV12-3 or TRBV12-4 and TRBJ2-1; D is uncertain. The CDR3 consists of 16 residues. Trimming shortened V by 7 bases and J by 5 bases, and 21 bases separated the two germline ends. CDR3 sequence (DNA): TGTGCCAGCAAGTTTACCCCAAAGATTCGTGACAATGAGCAGTTCTTC. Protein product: CASKFTPKIRDNEQFF.

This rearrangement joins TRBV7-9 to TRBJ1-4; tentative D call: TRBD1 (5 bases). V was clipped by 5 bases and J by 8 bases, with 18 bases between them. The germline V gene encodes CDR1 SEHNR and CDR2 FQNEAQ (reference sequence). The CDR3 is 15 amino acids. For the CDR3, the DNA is TGTGCCAGCAGCAGCAGTCAGGGTCTAGAGGAAAAACTGTTTTTT. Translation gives CASSSSQGLEEKLFF.

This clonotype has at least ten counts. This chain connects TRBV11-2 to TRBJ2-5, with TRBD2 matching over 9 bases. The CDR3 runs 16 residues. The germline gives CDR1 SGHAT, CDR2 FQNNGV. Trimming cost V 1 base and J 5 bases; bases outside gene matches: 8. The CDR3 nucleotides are TGTGCCAGCAGCTTAGTTCTAGCGGGATGGGCGGAGACCCAGTACTTC. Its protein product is CASSLVLAGWAETQYF.